The entry below gives a single TCR beta chain sequence along with its context. These data come from a study of blood T cell repertoires in COVID-19. Study at large: COVID-19 samples, acute and convalescent, were from the United States, Italy and Spain.

TCRdb's copy holds only in-frame clones and misses some; the assay was immunoSEQ multiplex PCR. Of tens of thousands of clones in the sample, over 80% were seen once. Per the germline V gene, CDR1 is LGHNT and CDR2 is FRNRAP. V lost 2 bases and J 4 bases, leaving 8 bases between the germline ends. The CDR3 is 14 amino acids. The origin of this receptor is a woman in her 70s with acute or convalescent COVID-19. Sample: peripheral blood. The chain has TRBV12-5 and TRBJ2-2, with a possible D match to TRBD2 (5 bases). This CDR3 is CASGLMGSTGELFF. CDR3 DNA sequence: TGTGCTAGTGGTTTGATGGGGAGCACCGGGGAGCTGTTTTTT.